The 28 T cell receptor beta chains below come from one sample, sequenced in a study of molecular identifiers for immune sequencing clone quantification. In TCRdb, the PCR reads were re-called with MiXCR into one record per CDR3 protein. The sample contains about half a million distinct CDR3 sequences, about a fifth of which appear only once. The sequenced material came from naive CD8+ T cells from blood, with Jurkat cell RNA spiked in. The subset was: FACS-sorted CD8+CD4-CCR7+CD45RA+ naive T cells. The receptors stem from a human donor in good health. Some libraries in this study had Jurkat cell RNA spiked in.

This clonotype occurred a few times. The chain carries TRBV19 and TRBJ2-1; D uncertain. V shed 3 bases and J shed 1 base, with 4 bases lying between them. This CDR3 has 13 residues. CDR1 is LNHDA and CDR2 is SQIVND in the germline V gene (reference sequence). The CDR3 nucleotides read TGTGCCAGTAGTATTCAGTCCTACAATGAGCAGTTCTTC. Translation: CASSIQSYNEQFF.

A word on this clonotype: A much larger clone lies one base from this, so it may be a read error. V gene TRBV4-3 combines with J gene TRBJ2-4; no clear D. The V gene lost 2 bases and the J gene lost 2 bases, with 7 bases spanning the gap. The CDR3 has 14 amino acids. The germline V gene has CDR1 LGHNA and CDR2 YSLEER. CDR3 protein: CASSQRVTKNIQYF. The CDR3 bases are TGCGCCAGCAGCCAACGCGTAACCAAAAACATTCAGTACTTC.

This clonotype has a handful of counts. The chain carries TRBV3-1 and TRBJ2-3; 11 nucleotides align to TRBD2. CDR1 and CDR2 (germline): LGHDT, YNNKEL (reference sequence). The CDR3 sequence is 14 residues long. V lost 4 bases to trimming and J lost 8 bases; unmatched junction nucleotides: 5. The CDR3 is CASSPGLAEVTQYF. The DNA of the CDR3 is TGTGCCAGCAGCCCGGGACTAGCGGAGGTTACGCAGTATTTT.

This clonotype was counted between two and nine times. The chain uses TRBV27 and TRBJ1-2; TRBD1 matches at 7 bases. Germline values: CDR1 MNHEY, CDR2 SMNVEV (reference sequence). The CDR3 is 13 amino acids. V trimming: 6 bases; J trimming: 5 bases; junction bases outside the gene matches: 6. The CDR3 DNA follows: TGTGCCAGCAGGAACAGGGGTTTTTATGGCTACACCTTC. Translated: CASRNRGFYGYTF.

This clonotype was detected many times. The gene calls are TRBV19 and TRBJ2-7, with a tentative D call TRBD1 (6 bases). Trimming removed 9 bases from V and 4 bases from J, with 16 bases in between. The CDR3 is made up of 13 amino acids. Per germline, CDR1 LNHDA and CDR2 SQIVND (reference sequence). The CDR3 DNA reads as TGTGCCAGCAGCCCCGGGACAAATTACGAGCAGTACTTC. Its protein is CASSPGTNYEQYF.

At least ten counts were recorded for this clonotype. J is TRBJ1-1 and V is TRBV6-1; 7 bases fit TRBD1. V lost 6 bases, J lost 0 bases, and 4 bases stayed unmatched. Germline assignment: CDR1 MNHNS and CDR2 SASEGT. The CDR3 has 14 residues. The CDR3 sequence: CASRDRNMNTEAFF. In DNA form, the CDR3 reads TGTGCCAGCAGGGACAGGAACATGAACACTGAAGCTTTCTTT.

A word on this clonotype: An end of the junction differs from the germline gene, which may be a read error. This sequence joins TRBV28 and TRBJ2-7; 11 nucleotides agree with TRBD2. The CDR3 is 14 amino acids. Germline CDR1 reads MDHEN; CDR2 reads SYDVKM. In nucleotides, the CDR3 is TGTGCCAGCAGCAATCTAGCGGGAGGTAGGGAGCGGTACTTC. Translated: CASSNLAGGRERYF.

In this sample, this clonotype turned up many times. The chain recombines TRBV4-1 with TRBJ2-3, with D maybe TRBD1 (5 bases). The germline V gene has CDR1 MGHRA and CDR2 YSYEKL. The CDR3 sequence is 16 residues long. Trimming shortened V by 2 bases and J by 1 base, and 13 bases separated the two germline ends. The CDR3 region is CASSQRQGLGTDTQYF. The CDR3, as DNA: TGCGCCAGCAGCCAACGTCAGGGTCTTGGCACAGATACGCAGTATTTT.

This clonotype was detected only a few times. The chain combines TRBV2 with TRBJ2-3; 10 bases fit TRBD1. The CDR3 is 15 amino acids. Germline assignment: CDR1 SNHLY and CDR2 FYNNEI. Trimming took 1 base from V and 6 from J; bases not matched to a gene: 4. The CDR3: CASSEGTGGEDTQYF. The CDR3 DNA sequence: TGTGCCAGCAGTGAAGGGACAGGGGGGGAGGATACGCAGTATTTT.

This clonotype appeared many times. The CDR3: CASSHLALGEKNTQYF. CDR3 DNA: TGCGCCAGCAGCCACTTAGCACTGGGAGAAAAGAATACGCAGTATTTT. The V call is TRBV4-3, the J call TRBJ2-3; D might be TRBD2 (5 bases). V lost 3 bases to trimming and J lost 7 bases, with 20 bases between them. CDR1 and CDR2 from the germline V gene are LGHNA and YSLEER. The CDR3 is 16 amino acids.

This clonotype has a count of ten or more. This chain links TRBV24-1 with TRBJ2-1; tentative D call: TRBD2 (5 bases). In germline, CDR1 is KGHDR, CDR2 SFDVKD. V was shortened by 5 bases and J by 5 bases, with 6 bases between the two germline ends. The CDR3 length is 12 residues. CDR3 protein: CATSAGNNEQFF. The CDR3, as DNA: TGTGCCACCAGTGCCGGGAACAATGAGCAGTTCTTC.

A note on this clonotype: This may be a read error, as it is one base from a much larger clone. The chain joins TRBV12-3 or TRBV12-4 to TRBJ1-5; D gene unclear. With the DNA end fitting TRBJ2-3 better, the J assignment may be wrong. This CDR3 is 14 amino acids long. The CDR3 nucleotides are TGTGCCAGCTGCCCCCGATATAGCAATCAGCCCCAGTATTTT. This gives the protein CASCPRYSNQPQYF.

About this clonotype itself: Being one base from a much bigger clone, this may be a read error. The chain joins TRBV5-1 to TRBJ2-3; no clear D. V was pared by 6 bases and J by 0 bases, with 8 bases between. The CDR3 is 13 amino acids. CDR1 and CDR2 from the germline V gene are SGHRS and YFSETQ. The CDR3 region has the DNA TGCGCCAGCACGGCAGATAGCACAGATACGCAGTATTTT. It specifies CASTADSTDTQYF.

This clonotype was counted a single time. With a much larger clone just one base away, this may be a read error. The rearrangement joins TRBV5-1 to TRBJ2-7; possible D gene TRBD2, 6 bases. Trimming removed 0 bases from V and 6 bases from J, with 16 bases in between. Germline CDR1 reads SGHRS; CDR2 reads YFSETQ. The length of the CDR3 is 15 residues. CDR3 bases: TGCGCCAGCAGCTTGGAACCGGGACGGGGAGGCGAGCAGTACTTC. This encodes CASSLEPGRGGEQYF.

The chain couples TRBV20-1 to TRBJ2-5; D is perhaps TRBD2 (5 bases). CDR3 length: 11 residues. Trimming removed 3 bases at V and 7 bases at J, with 9 bases between. Germline assignment: CDR1 DFQATT and CDR2 SNEGSKA (reference sequence). In DNA, the CDR3 is TGCAGTGCTAGGGAGGTTGGGACCCAGTACTTC. Translation: CSAREVGTQYF.

This rearrangement joins TRBV5-1 to TRBJ2-3; D possibly corresponds to TRBD1 (6 bases). The germline V gene encodes CDR1 SGHRS and CDR2 YFSETQ. CDR3 length equals 16 residues. The V end was cut by 7 bases, the J end by 0 bases, with 18 bases between. CDR3 nucleotide sequence: TGCGCCAGCGCATCCAGGGGTAAAGCTAGCACAGATACGCAGTATTTT. Protein: CASASRGKASTDTQYF.

V gene TRBV28 combines with J gene TRBJ2-7, with 7 bases that match TRBD1. Trimming took 5 bases from V and 2 from J; bases not matched to a gene: 9. This CDR3 contains 15 residues. Germline V CDR1 and CDR2: MDHEN, SYDVKM. The CDR3 DNA reads as TGTGCCAGCAGTGAGATCAGGGGGTTGGCCTACGAGCAGTACTTC. Translated, it gives CASSEIRGLAYEQYF.

Only a few counts were recorded for this clonotype. In DNA, the CDR3 is TGTGCCAGCAGTTACTCGACGGTGGCTAGCGGGAGGGCCGGAGAGACCCAGTACTTC. As protein: CASSYSTVASGRAGETQYF. This chain uses TRBV6-5 with TRBJ2-5; 12 positions match TRBD2. The CDR3 runs 19 residues. The junction had 12 bases not matched to a gene; V was cut back by 0 bases and J by 4 bases. Looked up from germline, CDR1 is MNHEY and CDR2 is SVGAGI.

This clonotype has at least ten counts. The chain employs TRBV28 and TRBJ2-3; D may correspond to TRBD1 or TRBD2 (5 bases each). CDR3 length equals 15 residues. Deletions cut 3 bases from V and 2 bases from J, with 12 bases between. CDR1 MDHEN and CDR2 SYDVKM come from the germline V gene. CDR3: CASSFPSGHTDTQYF. CDR3 DNA: TGTGCCAGCAGTTTCCCCTCGGGGCACACAGATACGCAGTATTTT.

J is TRBJ2-7 and V is TRBV2; 7 bases fit TRBD1. V lost 4 bases and J lost 3; bases outside the gene matches: 18. Germline values: CDR1 SNHLY, CDR2 FYNNEI. This CDR3 is 18 amino acids long. As DNA, the CDR3 is TGTGCCAGCAGTGTAGTTGAAGATCGACAGGGCCCCCTCTACGAGCAGTACTTC. This codes for CASSVVEDRQGPLYEQYF.

This clonotype has a count of ten or more. The chain combines TRBV6-2 or TRBV6-3 with TRBJ1-5, with D perhaps matching TRBD1 (5 bases). Germline CDR1 is MNHEY and CDR2 is SVGEGT. CDR3 size: 15 residues. Trimming stripped 2 bases from V and 2 bases from J, with 10 bases between. The CDR3 here is CASSYGRVGNQPQHF. For the CDR3, the DNA is TGTGCCAGCAGTTACGGCAGGGTGGGCAATCAGCCCCAGCATTTT.

This sequence joins TRBV4-2 and TRBJ2-7, with a tentative D call TRBD1 (6 bases). Trimming removed 0 bases from V and 4 bases from J, with 10 bases in between. The CDR3 length is 14 residues. Germline V gene lookup returns CDR1 LGHNA and CDR2 YNFKEQ. The CDR3 is CASSQDGQGYEQYF. CDR3 coding DNA: TGTGCCAGCAGCCAAGACGGCCAGGGGTACGAGCAGTACTTC.

This clonotype was detected ten times or more. The chain recombines TRBV6-6 with TRBJ2-7, with a weak D call TRBD1 (6 bases). Trimming cost V 6 bases and J 7 bases, with 16 bases left between them. CDR3 length: 13 amino acids. Looked up from germline, CDR1 is MNHNY and CDR2 is SVGAGI (reference sequence). The CDR3, as DNA: TGTGCCAGCAGCCCAGGACAGCTAGGGGAGCAGTACTTC. As protein: CASSPGQLGEQYF.

This clonotype was seen a few times. The chain links TRBV27 to TRBJ2-7, with D perhaps assigned TRBD1 or TRBD2 (5 bases each). CDR1 MNHEY and CDR2 SMNVEV come from the germline V gene (reference sequence). This CDR3 spans 13 amino acids. The V and J ends lost 6 bases and 3 bases respectively, with 12 bases between them. CDR3 loop: CASSNGAGYEQYF. CDR3 bases: TGTGCCAGCAGCAACGGGGCGGGCTACGAGCAGTACTTC.

There are a few counts of this clonotype. A much larger clone is a single base away; this may be a read error. This chain connects TRBV28 to TRBJ1-5; no firm D call. Trimming removed 3 bases from V and 7 bases from J, with 13 bases in between. Per the germline V gene, CDR1 is MDHEN and CDR2 is SYDVKM. The CDR3 runs to 14 residues. The CDR3 reads CASSFSWGVQPQHF. For the CDR3, the DNA is TGTGCCAGCAGTTTTAGTTGGGGAGTCCAGCCCCAGCATTTT.

The rearrangement joins TRBV20-1 to TRBJ2-2, with D perhaps TRBD1 (6 bases). Trimming pared 6 bases from V and 6 bases from J, leaving 23 bases between. CDR3 length: 16 residues. Germline V lookup: CDR1 DFQATT, CDR2 SNEGSKA (reference sequence). In nucleotides, the CDR3 is TGCAGTGCGTCCTACCTGGGGGCGCGTGGCTCCGGGGAGCTGTTTTTT. Translating gives CSASYLGARGSGELFF.

Turning to this clonotype: A much larger clone differs by one base, so this may be a read error. This sequence joins TRBV6-2 or TRBV6-3 and TRBJ1-5; D may be TRBD1 (5 bases). CDR1 MNHEY and CDR2 SVGEGT come from the germline V gene. CDR3 length equals 17 residues. The CDR3 spells CTSSYSFRGYSNQPQHF. CDR3 bases: TGTACCAGCAGTTACTCTTTTAGGGGATATAGCAATCAGCCCCAGCATTTT.

At least ten counts were recorded for this clonotype. J is TRBJ2-7 and V is TRBV20-1; D uncertain. Deletions cut 0 bases from V and 5 bases from J, with 8 bases between. This CDR3 contains 12 residues. CDR1 DFQATT and CDR2 SNEGSKA come from the germline V gene (reference sequence). The CDR3 region is CSARDVGNEQYF. CDR3 bases: TGCAGTGCTAGAGATGTCGGTAACGAGCAGTACTTC.